This T cell receptor (beta chain) was sequenced for a study of graft-versus-host responses after intestinal transplantation. Study-level findings and limits: Researchers found GvH clones in recipient marrow, and some showed up first in ileum or blood.

About this clone: No antigen is known for it.

Germline lookup yields CDR1 LNHDA and CDR2 SQIVND (reference sequence). CDR3 length equals 14 residues. V lost 8 bases to trimming and J lost 2 bases; unmatched junction nucleotides: 6. Generated by immunoSEQ multiplex PCR, the TCRdb table keeps only in-frame clones and is missing some. Seen here are around 78,000 clones, over 75% observed once, and the top ten hold more than 7%. Specimen: unstimulated CD8+ T cells sorted from spleen or lymph node cells, collected before transplant. The chain carries TRBV19 and TRBJ2-3; TRBD2 aligns across 8 bases. This sequence was found in a human donor who was the organ donor for an intestinal transplant. CDR3 nucleotide sequence: TGTGCCAGTGGTAGCGGGATCACCACAGATACGCAGTATTTT. Amino acids: CASGSGITTDTQYF.